This T cell receptor (beta chain) appears in the sequencing data of a study of blood T cell repertoires in COVID-19. Per the authors' pipeline: By means of reference gene primer amplification, nucleated cell counts were estimated. The data were produced by immunoSEQ multiplex PCR, yet TCRdb's version contains in-frame clones alone and is incomplete. That table supplies the V and J calls and clone size; D and trimming were determined from the DNA. The top ten clones hold about 1.2% of a sample with about 300,000 clones, roughly 86% of them seen once. The V and J ends lost 4 bases and 12 bases respectively, with 16 bases between them. In germline, CDR1 is MDHEN, CDR2 SYDVKM. CDR3 length: 14 amino acids.

V gene TRBV28 combines with J gene TRBJ1-6, with D tentatively TRBD1 (6 bases). The sample taken for sequencing was peripheral blood. This TCR came from a man aged 70 or older with acute or convalescent COVID-19. The DNA for the CDR3 is TGTGCCAGCAGTTCGACAGGACCGCTAGGACCCCTCCACTTT. It codes for CASSSTGPLGPLHF.